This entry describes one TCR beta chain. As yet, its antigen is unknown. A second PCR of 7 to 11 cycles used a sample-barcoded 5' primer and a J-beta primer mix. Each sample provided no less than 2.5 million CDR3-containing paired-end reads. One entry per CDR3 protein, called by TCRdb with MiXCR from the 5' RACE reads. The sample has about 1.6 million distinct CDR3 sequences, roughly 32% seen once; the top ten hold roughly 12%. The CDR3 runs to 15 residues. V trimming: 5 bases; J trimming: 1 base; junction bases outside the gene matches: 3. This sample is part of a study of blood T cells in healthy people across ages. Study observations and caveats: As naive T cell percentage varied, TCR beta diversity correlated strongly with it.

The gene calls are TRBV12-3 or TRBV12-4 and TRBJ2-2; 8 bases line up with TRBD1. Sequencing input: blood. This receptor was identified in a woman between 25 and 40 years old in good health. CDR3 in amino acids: CASSPGGVNTGELFF. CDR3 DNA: TGTGCCAGCAGTCCAGGGGGCGTGAACACCGGGGAGCTGTTTTTT.